These 24 T cell receptor beta chains originate from one sample sequenced in a study of blood T cells in healthy people across ages. PCR was performed a second time for about 7 to 11 cycles using a sample-barcoded 5' primer and a J-beta primer mix. A single record per CDR3 protein comes from TCRdb applying MiXCR to the 5' RACE reads. This sample carries approximately 800,000 distinct CDR3 sequences, 46% of them seen once, and the ten largest clones take over 15%. Sample: blood. The receptor source for this set is a man of 80 years or more in good health.

V usage is TRBV14 and J usage is TRBJ2-7, with D perhaps matching TRBD1 or TRBD2 (5 bases each). The V and J ends lost 4 bases and 0 bases respectively, with 16 bases between them. Germline-derived CDR1 and CDR2 are SGHDN and FVKESK. The CDR3 runs 16 residues. CDR3: CASSLLGRADSYEQYF. CDR3 bases: TGTGCCAGCAGCCTACTGGGGCGGGCCGACTCCTACGAGCAGTACTTC. Based on the CDR3 plus reference TRBV14 and TRBJ2-7, the full variable domain is EAGVTQFPSHSVIEKGQTVTLRCDPISGHDNLYWYRRVMGKEIKFLLHFVKESKQDESGMPNNRFLAERTGGTYSTLKVQPAELEDSGVYFCASSLLGRADSYEQYFGPGTRLTVT.

This clonotype was observed a handful of times. This chain connects TRBV20-1 to TRBJ2-5; TRBD2 matches at 15 bases. The trim removed 5 bases at V and 11 bases at J, leaving 9 bases unmatched. Looked up from germline, CDR1 is DFQATT and CDR2 is SNEGSKA (reference sequence). The CDR3 length is 14 residues. CDR3: CSAGGLAGGGEQYF. In nucleotides, the CDR3 is TGCAGTGCTGGGGGACTAGCGGGAGGCGGAGAGCAGTACTTC.

The chain uses TRBV30 and TRBJ1-2; D remains unclear. The V gene's germline CDR1 is GTSNPN and CDR2 SVGIG (reference sequence). This CDR3 has 13 residues. Trimming pared 5 bases from V and 5 bases from J, leaving 15 bases between. The CDR3 DNA reads TGTGCCTGGGACTCCGGGGTCGGATATGGCTACACCTTC. The encoded protein is CAWDSGVGYGYTF.

The chain joins TRBV29-1 to TRBJ2-7, with D unclear. V was cut by 4 bases and J by 0 bases, with 10 bases left in between. The germline CDR1 and CDR2 sequences are SQVTM and ANQGSEA. The CDR3 covers 13 residues. The chain's CDR3 is CSVVSPSSYEQYF. The CDR3 DNA reads as TGCAGCGTTGTCTCGCCAAGCTCCTACGAGCAGTACTTC.

This clonotype was counted only a few times. The chain couples TRBV7-9 to TRBJ2-2; 14 bases match TRBD2. Trimming cost V 4 bases and J 5 bases; bases outside gene matches: 3. CDR1 and CDR2 from the germline V gene are SEHNR and FQNEAQ (reference sequence). The CDR3 spans 16 residues. CDR3 loop: CASSSGLAGVTGELFF. CDR3 nucleotides: TGTGCCAGCAGCTCGGGACTAGCGGGAGTTACCGGGGAGCTGTTTTTT.

The V and J genes are TRBV6-1 and TRBJ2-1; no clear D. The CDR3 runs 12 residues. Trimming removed 9 bases from V and 5 bases from J, with 11 bases in between. Looked up from germline, CDR1 is MNHNS and CDR2 is SASEGT. CDR3 sequence (DNA): TGTGCCAGTACACCCCGCAACAATGAGCAGTTCTTC. It yields the protein CASTPRNNEQFF.

This chain links TRBV20-1 with TRBJ2-3; D is ambiguous. From germline, CDR1 is DFQATT and CDR2 SNEGSKA (reference sequence). CDR3 length: 13 amino acids. Trimming cost V 6 bases and J 3 bases, with 13 bases left between them. CDR3 residues: CSAGRTRTDTQYF. CDR3 nucleotide sequence: TGCAGTGCGGGTCGGACCAGGACAGATACGCAGTATTTT.

In this sample, this clonotype turned up a few times. The gene calls are TRBV18 and TRBJ1-1; D gene uncertain. CDR1 and CDR2 from the germline V gene are KGHSH and LQKENI. V lost 6 bases, J lost 1 base, and 12 bases lay in between. This CDR3 is 14 amino acids long. The CDR3 DNA is TGTGCCAGCTCGTCGGACGTTCGGAACACTGAAGCTTTCTTT. Translated: CASSSDVRNTEAFF.

A few counts support this clonotype. The chain has TRBV12-3 or TRBV12-4 and TRBJ1-1; 11 bases align to TRBD1. The CDR3 runs to 15 residues. Unmatched junction bases numbered 7, after V lost 6 bases and J lost 4 bases. CDR3 bases: TGTGCCAGCAGACGGACAGGGGGCGGTTTCACTGAAGCTTTCTTT. This sequence encodes CASRRTGGGFTEAFF.

This clonotype was picked up many times. The CDR3 region is CSVPVPTSSGDEQFF. The CDR3 bases are TGCAGCGTCCCCGTGCCGACTAGCTCTGGAGATGAGCAGTTCTTC. The V call is TRBV29-1, the J call TRBJ2-1; 7 bases fit TRBD2. Germline CDR1 reads SQVTM; CDR2 reads ANQGSEA. CDR3 length: 15 amino acids. The V and J ends lost 6 bases and 8 bases, in that order; junction bases with no gene match: 16.

In its sample, this clonotype was seen many times. The genes are TRBV5-1 and TRBJ2-3, with 10 bases aligning to TRBD1. Germline CDR1 and CDR2: SGHRS and YFSETQ. V lost 0 bases and J lost 6; bases outside the gene matches: 13. CDR3 length: 18 amino acids. The chain's CDR3 is CASSLDPTGTGVLDTQYF. The CDR3 nucleotides read TGCGCCAGCAGCTTGGACCCTACCGGGACAGGGGTATTGGATACGCAGTATTTT.

This clonotype was counted only a few times. The chain carries TRBV29-1 and TRBJ2-1; D gene unclear. CDR1 is SQVTM, CDR2 ANQGSEA, per germline. V dropped 4 bases and J dropped 10 bases, with 14 bases sitting between them. The CDR3 contains 12 residues. This chain's CDR3 is CSVVVSRAEQFF. The CDR3 DNA reads TGCAGCGTTGTAGTAAGTCGGGCGGAGCAGTTCTTC.

The J gene is TRBJ2-5, the V gene TRBV6-2 or TRBV6-3; the D gene is possibly TRBD2 (5 bases). Trimming stripped 7 bases from V and 5 bases from J, with 23 bases between. Germline assignment: CDR1 MNHEY and CDR2 SVGEGT. The CDR3 is 16 residues long. The CDR3 spells CASTHPRTRASETQYF. The CDR3 DNA follows: TGTGCCAGCACCCACCCTAGAACGAGGGCTTCGGAGACCCAGTACTTC.

At least ten counts were recorded for this clonotype. An end of the junction differs from the germline gene, which may be a read error. V gene TRBV5-1 combines with J gene TRBJ2-3, with D possibly matching TRBD2 (5 bases). CDR1 and CDR2 from the germline V gene are SGHRS and YFSETQ. CDR3 length: 14 amino acids. The CDR3: CASSGGQPTDTQYF. The CDR3 DNA reads as TGTGCCAGCAGCGGCGGTCAGCCCACAGATACGCAGTATTTT.

Regarding this clonotype: A much larger clone sits a single nucleotide away, making a read error possible. The V gene is TRBV12-3 or TRBV12-4, the J gene TRBJ1-2, with D unclear. The CDR3 has 14 amino acids. V was pared by 3 bases and J by 10 bases, with 18 bases between. CDR3 DNA: TGTGCCAGCAGTTTCCCCGTGTCAGTGGGTGACTACACCTTC. Its protein is CASSFPVSVGDYTF.

The sample holds a few counts of this clonotype. The chain combines TRBV10-3 with TRBJ2-1, with 8 bases identical to TRBD1. The V gene end was trimmed by 0 bases and the J gene end by 0 bases; junction bases not matched to a gene: 10. In germline, CDR1 is ENHRY, CDR2 SYGVKD. CDR3 size: 19 residues. This CDR3 reads CAISESGQGSVSSYNEQFF. In DNA form, the CDR3 reads TGTGCCATCAGTGAGTCAGGACAGGGAAGCGTCAGCTCCTACAATGAGCAGTTCTTC.

The chain has TRBV27 and TRBJ1-5; weak D call: TRBD1 (6 bases). The CDR3 has 13 amino acids. Germline values: CDR1 MNHEY, CDR2 SMNVEV (reference sequence). Trimming shortened V by 4 bases and J by 5 bases, and 9 bases separated the two germline ends. The DNA of the CDR3 is TGTGCCAGCAGTTCCAGGGGCTATCAGCCCCAGCATTTT. Its protein product is CASSSRGYQPQHF.

This clonotype was observed a handful of times. The CDR3 protein is CASSQESGLAGTGELFF. The CDR3 nucleotides read TGTGCCAGCAGCCAAGAATCTGGGCTAGCCGGCACCGGGGAGCTGTTTTTT. The V gene is TRBV4-2, the J gene TRBJ2-2, with D perhaps matching TRBD2 (5 bases). The germline V and J ends were trimmed by 0 bases and 4 bases, with 15 bases remaining between them. The germline CDR1 and CDR2 sequences are LGHNA and YNFKEQ. This CDR3 has 17 amino acids.

This clonotype was detected only a few times. This chain connects TRBV7-9 to TRBJ2-5, with D perhaps matching TRBD1 (5 bases). CDR1 is SEHNR and CDR2 is FQNEAQ in the germline V gene (reference sequence). The germline V and J ends were trimmed by 7 bases and 5 bases, with 14 bases remaining between them. CDR3 length: 13 amino acids. The CDR3 sequence: CASTLGALETQYF. CDR3 in DNA: TGTGCCAGCACCCTAGGGGCACTCGAGACCCAGTACTTC.

This clonotype was counted only a few times. The chain uses TRBV20-1 and TRBJ2-5; 8 nucleotides match TRBD2. The CDR3 totals 12 residues. V trimming: 4 bases; J trimming: 4 bases; junction bases outside the gene matches: 2. Germline V lookup: CDR1 DFQATT, CDR2 SNEGSKA (reference sequence). In DNA form, the CDR3 reads TGCAGTGCTATCCTAGCGGGAGAGACCCAGTACTTC. Amino acids: CSAILAGETQYF.

V gene TRBV2 combines with J gene TRBJ2-4; a possible D gene is TRBD2 (6 bases). Germline V lookup: CDR1 SNHLY, CDR2 FYNNEI. The CDR3 loop spans 13 amino acids. V was cut by 7 bases and J by 13 bases, with 20 bases left in between. CDR3 region: CASKEGRNNEQYF. The CDR3, as DNA: TGTGCCAGCAAGGAGGGCCGAAACAATGAGCAGTACTTC.

This clonotype appeared a few times. The chain has TRBV4-2 and TRBJ2-7; D gene unclear. Trimming stripped 0 bases from V and 3 bases from J, with 9 bases between. CDR1 and CDR2 (germline): LGHNA, YNFKEQ. This CDR3 has 14 residues. This CDR3 reads CASSQEIQNYEQYF. The CDR3, as DNA: TGTGCCAGCAGCCAAGAGATACAGAACTACGAGCAGTACTTC.

The CDR3 DNA follows: TGTGCCAGCAGCTCCCAGTCGGGACTAGCGGGAGGGCCGATTTACAATGAGCAGTTCTTC. This sequence encodes CASSSQSGLAGGPIYNEQFF. The rearrangement links TRBV7-2 to TRBJ2-1; the match to TRBD2 covers 16 bases. The J segment lost 4 bases and the V segment lost 4 bases, leaving 13 bases of the junction unmatched. Germline loops: CDR1 SGHTA, CDR2 FQGNSA. CDR3 size: 20 residues. The complete variable domain, with remaining parts taken from reference TRBV7-2 and TRBJ2-1, reads GAGVSQSPSNKVTEKGKDVELRCDPISGHTALYWYRQSLGQGLEFLIYFQGNSAPDKSGLPSDRFSAERTGGSVSTLTIQRTQQEDSAVYLCASSSQSGLAGGPIYNEQFFGPGTRLTVL.

The rearrangement joins TRBV20-1 to TRBJ2-1; weak D call: TRBD2 (5 bases). The J call may be mistaken, given a closer DNA end match to TRBJ2-7. The CDR3 runs 15 residues. Germline V gene data show CDR1 as DFQATT and CDR2 as SNEGSKA (reference sequence). The CDR3 DNA reads TGCAGTGCTAGACCTTCTGGGAGCCCCTACAATGAGCAGTACTTC. As protein: CSARPSGSPYNEQYF.